This T cell receptor (beta chain) was found in a study of response to subunit inactivated influenza vaccine. Study results and limitations: With each seasonal influenza vaccination, the authors suggested, few new T cells are recruited.

Worth noting for this clonotype: The antigen is not known.

Trimming pared 0 bases from V and 2 bases from J, leaving 6 bases between. Per the germline V gene, CDR1 is KGHSH and CDR2 is LQKENI. This CDR3 region has 14 residues. TCRdb reprocessed the RT-PCR reads via MiXCR and lists one record per CDR3 protein. The sample holds roughly 630,000 distinct CDR3 sequences, about 15% seen once. The clonotype originates from a man between 50 and 59 years old who received an inactivated influenza vaccine. This chain links TRBV18 with TRBJ2-3; D remains unclear. This material consisted of PBMCs from blood, taken 14 days before vaccination. The CDR3 reads CASSPPGPTDTQYF. The CDR3 nucleotides are TGTGCCAGCTCACCACCAGGGCCCACAGATACGCAGTATTTT.